This record concerns one T cell receptor beta chain sequence. A much larger clone lies one base from this, so it may be a read error. CDR3 size: 14 residues. The germline V gene encodes CDR1 MNHNY and CDR2 SVGAGI (reference sequence). This sample is part of a study of blood T cells in healthy people across ages. With a J-beta primer mix and a sample-barcoded 5' primer, a second PCR ran about 6 to 11 cycles. MiXCR, applied by TCRdb to the 5' RACE reads, yields one record per CDR3 protein. This sample has 790,000 or so distinct CDR3 sequences, with about 47% found just once. The sequencing sample was made of blood. The receptor was derived from an elderly man in good health. The chain couples TRBV6-6 to TRBJ2-3; D is ambiguous. CDR3 sequence reads: CVSSQDPSTDTQYF. The CDR3 DNA is TGTGTCAGCAGTCAGGACCCTTCCACAGATACGCAGTATTTT.